This paragraph covers one T cell receptor (beta chain) sequence. Source study methods: Quantification of nucleated cells was approximated via reference gene primer amplification. TCRdb's copy holds only in-frame clones and misses some; the assay was immunoSEQ multiplex PCR. That table gives V, J and clone size, and the DNA gave D and trimming. Found here are tens of thousands of clones, 77% of them singletons; the top ten hold roughly 21%. These data are taken from a study of blood T cell repertoires in COVID-19. Study in general: Collection of acute and convalescent COVID-19 samples took place in the United States, Italy and Spain. Sample material is recorded as cDNA or gDNA derived from T cells, B-cell-depleted T cells, or PBMCs.

CDR1 MNHEY and CDR2 SVGAGI come from the germline V gene. V dropped 10 bases and J dropped 8; count of bases not matched to a gene: 7. This CDR3 comprises 13 residues. The origin of this receptor is a human donor with active or convalescent COVID-19. The donor label of this sample is uncertain. Source material: peripheral blood. V usage is TRBV6-5 and J usage is TRBJ1-4; 10 bases match TRBD1. The DNA of the CDR3 is TGTGCCACCGCAGGGACAGGGGAGGAAAAACTGTTTTTT. As protein: CATAGTGEEKLFF.